Shown below are 21 T cell receptor beta chains from a single sample sequenced in a study of blood T cells in healthy people across ages. It was with a sample-barcoded 5' primer and a J-beta primer mix that a second PCR of about 7 to 12 cycles was run. TCRdb independently ran MiXCR on the 5' RACE reads; one entry per CDR3 protein. The sample consists of 1.5 million to 1.9 million distinct CDR3 sequences, roughly two fifths of them appearing once. The sample consisted of blood. All receptors come from a woman aged 18-30 years in good health.

This rearrangement joins TRBV27 to TRBJ2-4; D remains ambiguous. The J call is uncertain, as TRBJ2-7 better fits the DNA end. The CDR3 loop spans 14 amino acids. Germline CDR1 MNHEY, CDR2 SMNVEV (reference sequence). CDR3 nucleotide sequence: TGTGCCAGCAGTCCCAACGTCTTGGGATACGAGCAGTACTTC. It is translated as CASSPNVLGYEQYF.

The V call is TRBV6-1, the J call TRBJ2-5; no reliable D call. The ends were cut back, 4 bases at V and 4 bases at J, with 13 bases in the middle. CDR1 is MNHNS, CDR2 SASEGT, per germline. This CDR3 has 14 residues. The CDR3 spells CASSASRTTETQYF. DNA for the CDR3: TGTGCCAGCAGTGCCTCTCGGACCACAGAGACCCAGTACTTC.

This clonotype was counted only a few times. The chain combines TRBV27 with TRBJ2-5; tentatively, D is TRBD2 (5 bases). The CDR3 runs 13 residues. The germline CDR1 and CDR2 sequences are MNHEY and SMNVEV (reference sequence). Between the trimmed V and J ends, which lost 3 bases and 5 bases, there was a span of 10 bases. The CDR3 loop is CASSFLAFETQYF. CDR3 nucleotides: TGTGCCAGCAGTTTTCTAGCCTTTGAGACCCAGTACTTC.

The V call is TRBV6-6, the J call TRBJ2-4; D may correspond to TRBD1 or TRBD2 (5 bases each). V lost 5 bases and J 0 bases, leaving 14 bases between the germline ends. CDR3 length: 16 residues. Germline V gene lookup returns CDR1 MNHNY and CDR2 SVGAGI (reference sequence). The CDR3 DNA reads as TGTGCCAGCAGTCATATCTGGGACCTAGCCAAAAACATTCAGTACTTC. Protein sequence: CASSHIWDLAKNIQYF.

The chain employs TRBV10-3 and TRBJ2-4; a weak D match, TRBD2 (6 bases). The CDR3 runs to 16 residues. The germline gives CDR1 ENHRY, CDR2 SYGVKD. The V and J ends lost 4 bases and 13 bases respectively, with 26 bases between them. CDR3 in DNA: TGTGCCATCAGTGGTAAGGGAGGCCCCCCTAACAATGAGCAGTACTTC. It encodes CAISGKGGPPNNEQYF.

The chain recombines TRBV5-1 with TRBJ2-1; a weak D match, TRBD2 (6 bases). From germline, CDR1 is SGHRS and CDR2 YFSETQ. Trimming pared 4 bases from V and 5 bases from J, leaving 13 bases between. The CDR3 is made up of 14 amino acids. CDR3 nucleotides: TGCGCCAGCAGCGTTATTAGCGGAGACAATGAGCAGTTCTTC. Its protein is CASSVISGDNEQFF.

The chain has TRBV29-1 and TRBJ2-3; D assignment may be TRBD1 or TRBD2 (5 bases each). Trimming took off 5 bases at V and 6 bases at J, with 18 bases between the two ends. Germline V CDR1 and CDR2: SQVTM, ANQGSEA. This CDR3 comprises 14 residues. As DNA, the CDR3 is TGCAGCGTTTCGCTTGGGGCCTGGAGGGATACGCAGTATTTT. This encodes CSVSLGAWRDTQYF.

The chain uses TRBV9 and TRBJ2-7, with 11 bases aligning to TRBD2. The CDR3 loop spans 18 amino acids. The J segment lost 7 bases and the V segment lost 0 bases, leaving 15 bases of the junction unmatched. Germline values: CDR1 SGDLS, CDR2 YYNGEE. For the CDR3, the DNA is TGTGCCAGCAGCGTAGCCCTGTTAGCGGGGGGGGCGTCTAATGAGCAGTACTTC. Amino acids: CASSVALLAGGASNEQYF.

This clonotype showed up just a few times. The chain has TRBV25-1 and TRBJ2-2; D gene uncertain. The V gene's germline CDR1 is MGHDK and CDR2 SYGVNS. CDR3 length: 13 amino acids. The germline V and J ends were trimmed by 3 bases and 4 bases, with 6 bases remaining between them. CDR3 sequence reads: CASSDGPTGELFF. The DNA for the CDR3 is TGTGCCAGCAGTGATGGGCCCACCGGGGAGCTGTTTTTT.

In this sample, this clonotype turned up a few times. This chain joins TRBV7-2 and TRBJ2-3; 15 nucleotides line up with TRBD2. Germline CDR1 SGHTA, CDR2 FQGNSA. The CDR3 sequence is 17 residues long. J gave up 3 bases and V 0 bases, and 1 base lay outside the gene matches. CDR3 protein: CASSLAGLAGGTDTQYF. The DNA for the CDR3 is TGTGCCAGCAGCTTAGCGGGACTAGCGGGAGGAACAGATACGCAGTATTTT.

The chain uses TRBV7-2 and TRBJ2-5; D is possibly TRBD1 or TRBD2 (5 bases each). The last part of the DNA fits TRBJ2-7 better; the J call may be wrong. Germline V CDR1 and CDR2: SGHTA, FQGNSA. The CDR3 is 15 residues long. The CDR3 DNA follows: TGTGCCAGCAGCCCCCGACTATCATGGGGGAACGAGCAGTACTTC. Its protein product is CASSPRLSWGNEQYF.

V usage is TRBV4-1 and J usage is TRBJ1-5; tentatively, D is TRBD1 (5 bases). Trimming took 1 base from V and 5 from J, leaving 18 bases between them. The CDR3 is made up of 17 amino acids. Germline V gene sequence: CDR1 MGHRA, CDR2 YSYEKL. The CDR3 bases are TGCGCCAGCAGCCAAGGAGGGGCAGAGCGGAGTTATCAGCCCCAGCATTTT. Protein: CASSQGGAERSYQPQHF.

The gene calls are TRBV6-1 and TRBJ2-7; 14 bases fit TRBD2. Germline assignment: CDR1 MNHNS and CDR2 SASEGT. This CDR3 is built from 18 residues. V dropped 6 bases and J dropped 0; count of bases not matched to a gene: 10. CDR3 sequence (DNA): TGTGCCAGCAGCCCGGGACTAGCGGGAGTATCCCTCTCCTACGAGCAGTACTTC. This encodes CASSPGLAGVSLSYEQYF.

The V call is TRBV20-1, the J call TRBJ2-1; no clear D gene. This CDR3 region has 12 residues. The germline gives CDR1 DFQATT, CDR2 SNEGSKA (reference sequence). The DNA of the CDR3 is TGCAGCTGTAAGAGCTCCTACAATGAGCAGTTCTTC. Residues: CSCKSSYNEQFF.

The chain is built from TRBV7-9 and TRBJ2-5; D possibly corresponds to TRBD1 (5 bases). The CDR3 totals 14 residues. Trimming shortened V by 5 bases and J by 5 bases, and 15 bases separated the two germline ends. Germline loops: CDR1 SEHNR, CDR2 FQNEAQ (reference sequence). The chain's CDR3 is CASSHGQGGETQYF. CDR3 DNA: TGTGCCAGCAGCCATGGACAAGGTGGGGAGACCCAGTACTTC.

The rearrangement uses TRBV7-2 and TRBJ2-3; 12 bases line up with TRBD2. The CDR3 has 15 residues. Germline V gives CDR1 SGHTA, CDR2 FQGNSA. Germline trimming cut 5 bases from V and 6 bases from J; bases unmatched to any gene: 6. This CDR3 is CASSKSSGGADTQYF. The CDR3 DNA follows: TGTGCCAGCAGCAAATCTAGCGGGGGGGCGGATACGCAGTATTTT.

This chain uses TRBV20-1 with TRBJ2-7, with D tentatively TRBD2 (5 bases). Per the germline V gene, CDR1 is DFQATT and CDR2 is SNEGSKA (reference sequence). Trimming shortened V by 0 bases and J by 1 base, and 16 bases separated the two germline ends. The CDR3 is made up of 16 amino acids. In DNA form, the CDR3 reads TGCAGTGCTAGAGATCTCTCGCGGGTGCCGTCCTACGAGCAGTACTTC. Translated: CSARDLSRVPSYEQYF.

This chain connects TRBV20-1 to TRBJ1-4, with D possibly matching TRBD1 (5 bases). This CDR3 region has 15 residues. CDR1 is DFQATT and CDR2 is SNEGSKA in the germline V gene (reference sequence). Trimming took off 0 bases at V and 4 bases at J, with 12 bases between the two ends. The CDR3 DNA is TGCAGTGCTAGAGATATGGGGGGGATTAATGAAAAACTGTTTTTT. It is translated as CSARDMGGINEKLFF.

The V call is TRBV2, the J call TRBJ2-4, with no clear D. This CDR3 comprises 12 residues. The V and J ends lost 6 bases and 3 bases respectively, with 6 bases between them. Per germline, CDR1 SNHLY and CDR2 FYNNEI. The DNA for the CDR3 is TGTGCCAGCAGGGACGACAAAAACATTCAGTACTTC. This translates into CASRDDKNIQYF.

The rearrangement uses TRBV7-2 and TRBJ1-2; tentative D call: TRBD1 (6 bases). Germline V lookup: CDR1 SGHTA, CDR2 FQGNSA. Trimming pared 1 base from V and 0 bases from J, leaving 9 bases between. The CDR3 totals 15 residues. As DNA, the CDR3 is TGTGCCAGCAGCTTAGGGGGGCCAACTAACTATGGCTACACCTTC. Residues: CASSLGGPTNYGYTF.

CDR3 DNA sequence: TGTGCCAGCAGTTTAACCCCTACAGGGCCAGATACGCAGTATTTT. Residues: CASSLTPTGPDTQYF. The chain uses TRBV12-3 or TRBV12-4 and TRBJ2-3; weak D call: TRBD1 (6 bases). This CDR3 comprises 15 residues. Trimming took 2 bases from V and 4 from J, leaving 13 bases between them.